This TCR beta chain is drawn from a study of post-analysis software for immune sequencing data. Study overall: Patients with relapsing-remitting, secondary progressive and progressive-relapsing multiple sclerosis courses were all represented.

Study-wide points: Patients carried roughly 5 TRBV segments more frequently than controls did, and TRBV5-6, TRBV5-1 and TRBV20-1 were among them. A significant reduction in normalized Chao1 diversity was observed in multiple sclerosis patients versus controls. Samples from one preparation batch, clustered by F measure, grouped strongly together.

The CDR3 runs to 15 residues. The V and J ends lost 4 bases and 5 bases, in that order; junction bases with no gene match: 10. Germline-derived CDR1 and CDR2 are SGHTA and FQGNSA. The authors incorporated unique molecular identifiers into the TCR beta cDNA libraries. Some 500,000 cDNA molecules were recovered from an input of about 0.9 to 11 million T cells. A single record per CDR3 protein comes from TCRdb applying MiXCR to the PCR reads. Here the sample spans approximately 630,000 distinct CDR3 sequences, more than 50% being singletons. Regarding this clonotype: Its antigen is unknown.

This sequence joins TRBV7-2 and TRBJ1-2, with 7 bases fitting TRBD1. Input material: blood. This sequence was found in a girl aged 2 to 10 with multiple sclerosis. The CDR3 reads CASSSRTGAHYGYTF. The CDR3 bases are TGTGCCAGCAGCTCAAGAACAGGGGCACATTATGGCTACACCTTC.